The rows below give T cell receptor beta chains drawn from one sample of a study of blood T cell repertoires in COVID-19. Assay used: immunoSEQ multiplex PCR; TCRdb lists only in-frame clones, some missing. The table has under 50,000 clones, around 89% seen once. Specimen: peripheral blood. Source of these receptors: a man aged 50 to 60 with active COVID-19. The CDR3 runs from the conserved cysteine through the conserved F or W. The D gene is left open where the match is weak. Some rows mark clone size as missing; the rest say once, few, many or name a class of expanded clone.

. | TRBD2 | TRBJ2-1 | TRBV7-2 | TGTGCCAGCAGCTTAGGACCGGGAGGGCCTTCTCAGTTCTTC | CASSLGPGGPSQFF
few | . | TRBJ2-1 | TRBV12-3/TRBV12-4 | TGTGCCAGCAGGCGACTAGTGAATGAGCAGTTCTTC | CASRRLVNEQFF
. | TRBD2 | TRBJ2-7 | TRBV7-9 | TGTGCCAGCAGCTTTAGCGGGGGGGCCGGCGAGCAGTACTTC | CASSFSGGAGEQYF
. | . | TRBJ2-1 | TRBV10-3 | TGTGCCATCAGTGCGGGGGACAATGAGCAGTTCTTC | CAISAGDNEQFF
. | . | TRBJ1-4 | TRBV6-7 | TGTGCCAGCAGTTACTCGCCGGCGGCGACAGCTTTAAGGGAAAAACTGTTTTTT | CASSYSPAATALREKLFF
. | TRBD1 | TRBJ2-1 | TRBV14 | TGTGCCAGCAGCCTGACAGGGGGCGCGAGAAATGAGCAGTTCTTC | CASSLTGGARNEQFF
. | TRBD1 | TRBJ2-7 | TRBV7-2 | TGTGCCAGCAGTTCGTCCGGGACAGGGGGCTACGAGCAGTACTTC | CASSSSGTGGYEQYF
once | TRBD1 | TRBJ2-4 | TRBV12-3/TRBV12-4 | TGTGCCAGCAGTTACGGACAGGCGGACATTCAGTACTTC | CASSYGQADIQYF
. | . | TRBJ2-2 | TRBV7-8 | TGTGCCAGTCGGGAGCAGACCTCGAACACCGGGGAGCTGTTTTTT | CASREQTSNTGELFF
. | . | TRBJ2-2 | TRBV5-1 | TGCGCCAGCAGCCCGGGATTACTAGTGGGCACCGGGGAGCTGTTTTTT | CASSPGLLVGTGELFF
. | . | TRBJ2-1 | TRBV11-3 | TGTGCCAGCAGCTTAGACAGGAACTCCTACAATGAGCAGTTCTTC | CASSLDRNSYNEQFF
. | . | TRBJ2-3 | TRBV5-1 | TGCGCCAGCAGCTTGGATGCGACAGATACGCAGTATTTT | CASSLDATDTQYF
once | TRBD1 | TRBJ2-7 | TRBV12-5 | TGTGCTAGTGGTTCCCCTGCTGGACAGGAGTCCTACGAGCAGTACTTC | CASGSPAGQESYEQYF
. | TRBD1 | TRBJ1-5 | TRBV3-1/TRBV3-2 | TGTGCCAGCAGCAGGGGGCAAGATCCTCAGCCCCAGCATTTT | CASSRGQDPQPQHF
. | . | TRBJ1-2 | TRBV23-1 | TGCGCCAGCAGTCAACCCTGGGAGGGCCGAAGGGGCTACACCTTC | CASSQPWEGRRGYTF
. | . | TRBJ2-3 | TRBV19 | TGTGCCAGTAGTATAGCTGAGGGTACTAGCACAGATACGCAGTATTTT | CASSIAEGTSTDTQYF
once | . | TRBJ2-1 | TRBV14 | TGTGCCAGCAGCCTGGAGGGCCTTGCCTACAATGAGCAGTTCTTC | CASSLEGLAYNEQFF
. | TRBD1 | TRBJ2-4 | TRBV6-7 | TGTGCCAGCAGTGAGCCGGGACAGGGGAAAAACATTCAGTACTTC | CASSEPGQGKNIQYF
. | TRBD1 | TRBJ2-7 | TRBV15 | TGTGCCACCAGCAGAGGAGGCGGCCAGGGGGTCTCGTACGAGCAGTACTTC | CATSRGGGQGVSYEQYF
. | TRBD2 | TRBJ2-3 | TRBV28 | TGTGCCAGCAGTTTAGTAGCGGGGTTAGGCACAGATACGCAGTATTTT | CASSLVAGLGTDTQYF
. | TRBD1 | TRBJ2-1 | TRBV12-3/TRBV12-4 | TGTGCCAGCAGTTCCACAGGGGTTGAGCAGTTCTTC | CASSSTGVEQFF
. | TRBD2 | TRBJ2-3 | TRBV5-1 | TGCGCCAGCAGCTTGGAGGCTAGCGGTGGCACAGATACGCAGTATTTT | CASSLEASGGTDTQYF
. | TRBD1 | TRBJ2-7 | TRBV6-2/TRBV6-3 | TGTGCCAGCAGTACGGACAGGGGGGACTACGCGCAGTACTTC | CASSTDRGDYAQYF
. | . | TRBJ1-4 | TRBV19 | TGTGCCAGTAGTCAACGTCAGGAAAAACTGTTTTTT | CASSQRQEKLFF
. | . | TRBJ1-3 | TRBV19 | TGTGCCAGTACCGCCCAAGCGGGGGACTCTGGAAACACCATATATTTT | CASTAQAGDSGNTIYF
. | . | TRBJ2-5 | TRBV14 | TGTGCCAGCAGCCAAGCAGAAGAGACCCAGTACTTC | CASSQAEETQYF
. | . | TRBJ2-5 | TRBV28 | TGTGCCAGCAGTCCAATAGCCCAGATAGAGACCCAGTACTTC | CASSPIAQIETQYF
. | . | TRBJ2-3 | TRBV7-8 | TGTGCCAGCAGTCCCCAGACAGCCCGAGGTACGCAGTATTTT | CASSPQTARGTQYF
. | TRBD1 | TRBJ1-2 | TRBV5-6 | TGTGCCAGCAGCTTGATCGGGGACAGGGGTAACTATGGCTACACCTTC | CASSLIGDRGNYGYTF
. | . | TRBJ1-2 | TRBV19 | TGTGCCAGTCTCAAAGGTGGGCCGACTACCCATGGCTACACCTTC | CASLKGGPTTHGYTF
. | TRBD2 | TRBJ2-3 | TRBV9 | TGTGCCAGCAGCCCCCTGGGGGGGTTGGGAGATACGCAGTATTTT | CASSPLGGLGDTQYF
once | . | TRBJ2-4 | TRBV27 | TGTGCCACCTCCCTTAGTCGGGGTTCCAAAAACATTCAGTACTTC | CATSLSRGSKNIQYF
. | TRBD1 | TRBJ1-4 | TRBV14 | TGTGCCAGCAGCCCAATGGTGGGACAGGGAAGTGAAAAACTGTTTTTT | CASSPMVGQGSEKLFF
. | . | TRBJ1-5 | TRBV24-1 | TGTGCCACCAGTGACACTGAGGATGCGGGCAATCAGCCCCAGCATTTT | CATSDTEDAGNQPQHF
few | TRBD2 | TRBJ2-1 | TRBV30 | TGTGCCTGGAGTGGGAAGGGACTAGCGGGGAATGAGCAGTTCTTC | CAWSGKGLAGNEQFF
. | TRBD2 | TRBJ2-1 | TRBV7-9 | TGTGCCAGCAGCTTCTTTCTAGCGGGAGGTTACAATGAGCAGTTCTTC | CASSFFLAGGYNEQFF
. | . | TRBJ2-7 | TRBV5-6 | TGTGCCAGCAGCACCGACGAGGTGGTAGAGCAGTACTTC | CASSTDEVVEQYF
once | . | TRBJ1-2 | TRBV11-2 | TGTGCCAGCAGCCCGGCGGTCGGTGGCTACACCTTC | CASSPAVGGYTF
. | . | TRBJ2-3 | TRBV28 | TGTGCCAGCAGTTTAGCAGGGGCGCGTGCAGATACGCAGTATTTT | CASSLAGARADTQYF
. | . | TRBJ1-5 | TRBV7-8 | TGTGCCAGCAGCTTAGCCTACAGGGCCCGAGGTCAGCCCCAGCATTTT | CASSLAYRARGQPQHF
. | . | TRBJ2-1 | TRBV28 | TGTGCCAGCAGTTCCCCCTCGGCGGGGAAAAATGAGCAGTTCTTC | CASSSPSAGKNEQFF
once | . | TRBJ1-1 | TRBV5-1 | TGCGCCAGCAGCCGTTTGGGGGCGCAGAACACTGAAGCTTTCTTT | CASSRLGAQNTEAFF
. | . | TRBJ2-2 | TRBV6-2/TRBV6-3 | TGTGCCAGCAGTTACTGGGGCGCGGACACCGGGGAGCTGTTTTTT | CASSYWGADTGELFF
few | . | TRBJ2-7 | TRBV6-5 | TGTGCCAGCAGTTACGCCTACAGGGTCAGCTCCTACGAGCAGTACTTC | CASSYAYRVSSYEQYF
. | . | TRBJ1-1 | TRBV5-8 | TGTGCCAGCAGCTTGGGCTACAAGGCGTCCGGGGCTTTCTTT | CASSLGYKASGAFF
. | TRBD2 | TRBJ2-1 | TRBV7-3 | TGTGCCAGCAGCGAGACTAGCGGGAGATACAATGAGCAGTTCTTC | CASSETSGRYNEQFF
. | . | TRBJ1-1 | TRBV27 | TGTGCCAGCAGTATACAGTCTGGGACTGAAGCTTTCTTT | CASSIQSGTEAFF
. | . | TRBJ2-3 | TRBV10-2 | TGCGCCAGCAGCGAAGGAGCCCCCCGTATGAATACGCAGTATTTT | CASSEGAPRMNTQYF
. | . | TRBJ1-1 | TRBV6-6 | TGTGCCAGCAGGCTACAGGGGAACACTGAAGCTTTCTTT | CASRLQGNTEAFF
few | TRBD1 | TRBJ2-2 | TRBV6-6 | TGTGCCAGCAGCCGAACGGGACAGGGCACCGGGGAGCTGTTTTTT | CASSRTGQGTGELFF
. | . | TRBJ2-7 | TRBV3-1/TRBV3-2 | TGTGCCAGCAGCCTTAGCGACGAGCAGTACTTC | CASSLSDEQYF
. | TRBD2 | TRBJ2-5 | TRBV28 | TGTGCCAGCAGTTTTGGAGCGGGAGAGGGAGGAGAGACCCAGTACTTC | CASSFGAGEGGETQYF
. | . | TRBJ2-5 | TRBV3-1/TRBV3-2 | TGTGCCAGCAGCCAGACTAGTACCCAGTACTTC | CASSQTSTQYF
. | . | TRBJ2-1 | TRBV7-9 | TGTGCCAGCAGCTTAGGAGCCAACAATGAGCAGTTCTTC | CASSLGANNEQFF
. | TRBD2 | TRBJ2-3 | TRBV7-8 | TGTGCCAGCAGCTTACCCAAGCGGGGGCCGAGCACAGATACGCAGTATTTT | CASSLPKRGPSTDTQYF
once | TRBD1 | TRBJ1-1 | TRBV4-1 | TGCGCCAGCCGACGGACAGGGGGCGATGAAGCTTTCTTT | CASRRTGGDEAFF
. | TRBD1 | TRBJ1-5 | TRBV19 | TGTGCCAGTCGAAGGGGGCCCAATCAGCCCCAGCATTTT | CASRRGPNQPQHF
. | TRBD1 | TRBJ2-5 | TRBV28 | TGTGCCAGCAGTTCCACCGGGACAGGGGTTGGGGAGACCCAGTACTTC | CASSSTGTGVGETQYF
. | TRBD1 | TRBJ2-7 | TRBV5-1 | TGCGCCAGCGGACATAGACAGGGTCCCTACGAGCAGTACTTC | CASGHRQGPYEQYF